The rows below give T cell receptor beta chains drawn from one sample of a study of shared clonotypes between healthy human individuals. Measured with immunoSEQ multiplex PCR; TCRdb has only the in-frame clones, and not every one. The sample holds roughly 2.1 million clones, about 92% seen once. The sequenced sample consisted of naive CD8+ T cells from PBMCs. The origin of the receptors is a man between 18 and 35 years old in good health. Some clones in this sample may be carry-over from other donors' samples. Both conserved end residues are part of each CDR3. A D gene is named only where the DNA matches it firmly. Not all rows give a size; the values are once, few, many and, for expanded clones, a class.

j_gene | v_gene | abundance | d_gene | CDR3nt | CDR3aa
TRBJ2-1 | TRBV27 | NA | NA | TGTGCCAGCAGTTTATCGAGGGGTACCTACAATGAGCAGTTCTTC | CASSLSRGTYNEQFF
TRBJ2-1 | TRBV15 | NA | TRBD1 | TGTGCCACCAGCAGAGATTTCGACAGGGCGGTTGAGCAGTTCTTC | CATSRDFDRAVEQFF
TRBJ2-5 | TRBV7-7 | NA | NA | TGTGCCAGCAGCCCCGGGCCTTTAGAGACCCAGTACTTC | CASSPGPLETQYF
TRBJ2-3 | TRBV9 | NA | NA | TGTGCCAGCAGCGTAGCTGACGGGGGTATGGATACGCAGTATTTT | CASSVADGGMDTQYF
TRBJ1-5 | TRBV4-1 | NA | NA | TGCGCCAGCAGCCAAGACCCCGGGGGAACGGGCAATCAGCCCCAGCATTTT | CASSQDPGGTGNQPQHF
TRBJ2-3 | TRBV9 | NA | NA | TGTGCCAGCAGCGTTTTCCGGGCCCTCACAGATACGCAGTATTTT | CASSVFRALTDTQYF
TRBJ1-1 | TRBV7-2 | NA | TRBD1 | TGTGCCAGCAGCCCGGACAGGGGATTGAACACTGAAGCTTTCTTT | CASSPDRGLNTEAFF
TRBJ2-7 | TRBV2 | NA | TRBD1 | TGTGCCAGCAGTGAAGATCGGGACAGGGACGAGCAGTACTTC | CASSEDRDRDEQYF
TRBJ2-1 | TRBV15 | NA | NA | TGTGCCACCAGCAGAGATCTTGGAGAATGGGGTTACAATGAGCAGTTCTTC | CATSRDLGEWGYNEQFF
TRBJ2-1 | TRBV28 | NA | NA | TGTGCCAGCAGTTTATTCCTAGCGTACAATGAGCAGTTCTTC | CASSLFLAYNEQFF
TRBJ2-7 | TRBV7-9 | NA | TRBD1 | TGTGCCAGCAGCCACGAGGGACAGGGGACCTACGAGCAGTACTTC | CASSHEGQGTYEQYF
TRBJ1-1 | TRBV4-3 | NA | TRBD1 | TGCGCCAGCAGCTTCCAACAGGGGGTTTACACTGAAGCTTTCTTT | CASSFQQGVYTEAFF
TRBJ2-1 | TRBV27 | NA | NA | TGTGCCAGCAGTTCGAGATTCAATGAGCAGTTCTTC | CASSSRFNEQFF
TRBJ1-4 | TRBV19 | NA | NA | TGTGCCAGTAGTATAGTGGGACCCGCTGTTCGTGAAAAACTGTTTTTT | CASSIVGPAVREKLFF
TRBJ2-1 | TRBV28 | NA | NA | TGTGCCAGCAGTTTAGAGGATCGCGTGGTTGAGCAGTTCTTC | CASSLEDRVVEQFF
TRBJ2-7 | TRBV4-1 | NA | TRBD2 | TGCGCCAGCAGCGTAGGGACTAGCGGGAGAACCGAGCAGTACTTC | CASSVGTSGRTEQYF
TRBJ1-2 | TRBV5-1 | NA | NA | TGCGCCAGCAGCTTGGGGACAGATAACTATGGCTACACCTTC | CASSLGTDNYGYTF
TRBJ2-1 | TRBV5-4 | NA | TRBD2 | TGTGCCAGCAGCTTGGGACTAGCGGGAGGGCTTTACTACAATGAGCAGTTCTTC | CASSLGLAGGLYYNEQFF
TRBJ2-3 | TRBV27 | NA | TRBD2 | TGTGCCAGCAGCGGACTAGCGGGTCCCGATAGCACAGATACGCAGTATTTT | CASSGLAGPDSTDTQYF
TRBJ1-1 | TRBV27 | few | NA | TGTGCCAGCAGTTACAGGGTTGGCACTGAAGCTTTCTTT | CASSYRVGTEAFF
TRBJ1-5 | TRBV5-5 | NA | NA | TGTGCCAGCAGCTTGTCCGGAGAGGAGCAGCCCCAGCATTTT | CASSLSGEEQPQHF
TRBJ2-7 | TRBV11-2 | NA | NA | TGTGCCAGTATCAGGCCGACCAGTGACGGCGAGCAGTACTTC | CASIRPTSDGEQYF
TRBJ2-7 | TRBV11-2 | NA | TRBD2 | TGTGCCAGCACCCACCGGACTAGCGACGAGCAGTACTTC | CASTHRTSDEQYF
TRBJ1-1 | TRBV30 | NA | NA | TGTGCCTACGGGGGGAACACTGAAGCTTTCTTT | CAYGGNTEAFF
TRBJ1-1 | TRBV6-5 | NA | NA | TGTGCCAGCAGTTCGGGACGGGCCTCGGGGGGGACTGAAGCTTTCTTT | CASSSGRASGGTEAFF
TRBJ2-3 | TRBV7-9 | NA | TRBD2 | TGTGCCAGCAATTCGAGACTAGCGGGAGTCCCCACAGATACGCAGTATTTT | CASNSRLAGVPTDTQYF
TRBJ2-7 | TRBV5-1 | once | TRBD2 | TGCGCCAGCGGAGGGACTAGCGGCACAACGGAGCAGTACTTC | CASGGTSGTTEQYF
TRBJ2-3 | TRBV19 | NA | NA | TGTGCCAGTAGTCCTCGGGACACAGATACGCAGTATTTT | CASSPRDTDTQYF
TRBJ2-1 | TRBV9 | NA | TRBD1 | TGTGCCAGCAGCGTTAAGGACAGGGTCTCCTACAATGAGCAGTTCTTC | CASSVKDRVSYNEQFF
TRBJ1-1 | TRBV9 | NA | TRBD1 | TGTGCCAGCAGCGGGACCCAACAGGGGTCGCGCACTGAAGCTTTCTTT | CASSGTQQGSRTEAFF
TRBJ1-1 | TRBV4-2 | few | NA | TGTGCCAGCAGCCAATTTGGCGAAGCTTTCTTT | CASSQFGEAFF
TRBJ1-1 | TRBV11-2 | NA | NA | TGTGCCAGCAGCTCGCCGACAGAGAACACTGAAGCTTTCTTT | CASSSPTENTEAFF
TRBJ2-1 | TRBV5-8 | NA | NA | TGTGCCAGCCTTCACGGAAACTCCTACAATGAGCAGTTCTTC | CASLHGNSYNEQFF
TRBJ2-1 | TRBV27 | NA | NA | TGTGCCAGCAGTACCCGACAGGTTGCGGGCAATGAGCAGTTCTTC | CASSTRQVAGNEQFF
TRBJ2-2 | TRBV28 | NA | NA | TGTGCCAGCAGTTTAAGATCCGGGGAGCTGTTTTTT | CASSLRSGELFF
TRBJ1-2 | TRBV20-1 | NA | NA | TGCAGTGCTAGAGAAGTAGGCTACACCTTC | CSAREVGYTF
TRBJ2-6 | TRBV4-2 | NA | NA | TGTGCCAGCAGCCAAGACGAGTTTGGAGCCAACGTCCTGACTTTC | CASSQDEFGANVLTF
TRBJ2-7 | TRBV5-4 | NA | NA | TGTGCCAGCAGCCACAGTGACAAATTGGAGTACTTC | CASSHSDKLEYF
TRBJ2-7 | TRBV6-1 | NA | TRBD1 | TGTGCCAACAGTGAAGTCAGGGGGTACTACGAGCAGTACTTC | CANSEVRGYYEQYF
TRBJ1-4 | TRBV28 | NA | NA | TGTGCCAGCAGCCTCAAGTTCGAAAAACTGTTTTTT | CASSLKFEKLFF
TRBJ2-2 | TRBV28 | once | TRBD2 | TGTGCCAGCTCCCGGGGGGAGAACACCGGGGAGCTGTTTTTT | CASSRGENTGELFF
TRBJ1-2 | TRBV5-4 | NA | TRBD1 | TGTGCCAGCAGCATACTCGGGACAGGCAAATATGGCTACACCTTC | CASSILGTGKYGYTF
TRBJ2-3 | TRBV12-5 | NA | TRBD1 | TGTGCTAGTGGTTCACCCACCGGGACAGGGGCTATAAGCACAGATACGCAGTATTTT | CASGSPTGTGAISTDTQYF
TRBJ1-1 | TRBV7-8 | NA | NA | TGTGCCAGCAGCTTAGTGTCAGCAGGGGTGAACACTGAAGCTTTCTTT | CASSLVSAGVNTEAFF
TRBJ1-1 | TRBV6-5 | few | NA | TGTGCCAGCAGTTACTCGGCGTCCACTGAAGCTTTCTTT | CASSYSASTEAFF
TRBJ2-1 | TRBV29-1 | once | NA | TGCAGCGTTGTTTGGACTACTATCTACAATGAGCAGTTCTTC | CSVVWTTIYNEQFF
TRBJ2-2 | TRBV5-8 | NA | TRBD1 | TGTGCCCTGCAAAACGGGGAGGACCAGGGGGCTACGAACACCGGGGAGCTGTTTTTT | CALQNGEDQGATNTGELFF
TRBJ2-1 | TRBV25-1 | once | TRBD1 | TGTGCCAGCAGTGGGCCCCCCGTGAGACAGGGGTGGGTTGAGCAGTTCTTC | CASSGPPVRQGWVEQFF
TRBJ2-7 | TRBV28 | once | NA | TGTGCCAGCAGTCTGCGTAGGCCGCCTTACGAGCAGTACTTC | CASSLRRPPYEQYF
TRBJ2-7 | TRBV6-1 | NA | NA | TGTGCCAGCAAACACTGGGCCTACGAGCAGTACTTC | CASKHWAYEQYF
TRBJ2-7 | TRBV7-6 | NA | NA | TGTGCCAGCAGCTTGGCCAGCTCCTACGAGCAGTACTTC | CASSLASSYEQYF